This T cell receptor (beta chain) was obtained from a study of cytomegalovirus exposure and HLA in healthy donors. Study-wide results and caveats: CMV antigen specificity of a few CMV-associated chains was confirmed in vitro. Cytomegalovirus association was assigned to some 160 TCR beta chains. Rare TCR sequences dominated, though some public TCRs recurred in many donors.

Notes on this clone: Its antigen is as yet unknown.

Method: immunoSEQ multiplex PCR; TCRdb's copy keeps in-frame clones and lacks some. The table includes around 150,000 clones, 70% to 85% detected once. Germline CDR1 reads MNHNY; CDR2 reads SVGAGI (reference sequence). The CDR3 length is 13 residues. V dropped 6 bases and J dropped 2 bases, with 10 bases sitting between them. This sequence joins TRBV6-6 and TRBJ1-2; the D gene is possibly TRBD1 (5 bases). The sequenced sample consisted of PBMCs. The TCR comes from a man aged 25-45 years in good health and CMV-seropositive. The CDR3 DNA follows: TGTGCCAGCAGAAGGGCAGGGAACTATGGCTACACCTTC. Protein: CASRRAGNYGYTF.